This TCR beta chain came from a study of cytomegalovirus exposure and HLA in healthy donors. Study outcomes and limitations: CMV antigen specificity was confirmed in vitro for a few CMV-associated chains.

Generated by immunoSEQ multiplex PCR, the TCRdb table keeps only in-frame clones and is missing some. The sample holds around 130,000 clones, roughly 91% seen once. As to this clone: Its antigen remains unidentified.

The material sequenced was PBMCs. This TCR was recovered from a man in his thirties or forties in good health and CMV-seronegative.

CDR3 in DNA: TGCGCCACCGTACACGGAGGTCCATTCTACGAGCAGTACTTC. Its protein is CATVHGGPFYEQYF. The chain couples TRBV5-1 to TRBJ2-7, with D perhaps TRBD2 (5 bases). V dropped 9 bases and J dropped 3 bases, with 19 bases sitting between them. The CDR3 is 14 residues long. Germline CDR1 SGHRS, CDR2 YFSETQ.